These 2 T cell receptor beta chains share one sample of origin, sequenced in a study of control samples from healthy donors and cancer patients (dated by TCRdb to 2018 to 2020). Library generation was performed with the immunoSEQ multiplex PCR assay. TCRdb carries this immuneACCESS record with in-frame sequences only. Its versions omit some clonotypes, under half of them owing to an unresolved V gene in the studies checked, with the rest unexplained. In all, the sample holds 70,000 to 80,000 clones, and about four fifths of those were seen once. The ten largest clones represent about 16% of the sample. The sample was blood. The receptors derive from a man between 45 and 60 years old in good health.

The CDR3 loop reads CASSLAGAGYTDTQYF. The CDR3 DNA sequence: TGTGCCAGCAGCTTGGCGGGGGCCGGGTACACAGATACGCAGTATTTT. The chain is built from TRBV5-8 and TRBJ2-3; D possibly uses TRBD1 or TRBD2 (6 bases each). Per germline, CDR1 SGHTS and CDR2 YDEGEE. The CDR3 runs to 16 residues. V dropped 0 bases and J dropped 2 bases, with 13 bases sitting between them.

The V call is TRBV30, the J call TRBJ2-1, with 8 bases lining up with TRBD2. CDR1 and CDR2 from the germline V gene are GTSNPN and SVGIG (reference sequence). The CDR3 consists of 14 residues. V gave up 2 bases and J gave up 4 bases; unmatched junction bases: 4. The CDR3 coding sequence is TGTGCCTGGAGTTTTTCTAGCGGGTACAATGAGCAGTTCTTC. As protein: CAWSFSSGYNEQFF.